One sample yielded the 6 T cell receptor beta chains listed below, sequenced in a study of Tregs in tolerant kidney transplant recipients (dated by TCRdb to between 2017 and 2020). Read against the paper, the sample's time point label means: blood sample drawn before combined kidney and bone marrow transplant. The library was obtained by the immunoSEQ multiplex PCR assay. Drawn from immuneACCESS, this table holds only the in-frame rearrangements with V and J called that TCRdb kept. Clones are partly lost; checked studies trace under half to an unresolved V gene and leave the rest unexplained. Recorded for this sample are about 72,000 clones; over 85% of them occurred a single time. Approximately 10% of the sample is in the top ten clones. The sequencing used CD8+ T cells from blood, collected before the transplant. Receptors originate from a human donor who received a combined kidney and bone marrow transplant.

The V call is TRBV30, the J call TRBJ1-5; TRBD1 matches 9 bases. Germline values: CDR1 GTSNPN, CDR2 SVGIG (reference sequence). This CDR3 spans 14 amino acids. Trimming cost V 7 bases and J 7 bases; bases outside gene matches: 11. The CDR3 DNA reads TGTGCCTCCGCTGAGGACAGGGGCGGGCAGCCCCAGCATTTT. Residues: CASAEDRGGQPQHF.

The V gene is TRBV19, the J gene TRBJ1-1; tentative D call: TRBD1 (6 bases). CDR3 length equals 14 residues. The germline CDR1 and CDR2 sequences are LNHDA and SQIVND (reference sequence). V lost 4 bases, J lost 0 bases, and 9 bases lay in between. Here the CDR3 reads CASSTTGLNTEAFF. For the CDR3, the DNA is TGTGCCAGTAGTACTACAGGGCTGAACACTGAAGCTTTCTTT. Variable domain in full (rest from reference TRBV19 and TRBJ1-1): DGGITQSPKYLFRKEGQNVTLSCEQNLNHDAMYWYRQDPGQGLRLIYYSQIVNDFQKGDIAEGYSVSREKKESFPLTVTSAQKNPTAFYLCASSTTGLNTEAFFGQGTRLTVV.

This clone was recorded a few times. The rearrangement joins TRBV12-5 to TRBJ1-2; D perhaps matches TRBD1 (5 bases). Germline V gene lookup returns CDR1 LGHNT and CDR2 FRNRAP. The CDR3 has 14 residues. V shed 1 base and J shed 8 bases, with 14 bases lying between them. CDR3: CASGLGTSPRGYTF. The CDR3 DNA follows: TGTGCTAGTGGTTTGGGGACATCCCCTCGGGGCTACACCTTC.

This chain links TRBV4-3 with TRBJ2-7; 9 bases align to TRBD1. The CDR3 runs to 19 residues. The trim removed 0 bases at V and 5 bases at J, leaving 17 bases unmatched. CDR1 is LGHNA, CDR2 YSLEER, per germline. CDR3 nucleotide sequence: TGCGCCAGCAGCCAAGATGGCCCCCCCACCGGGACAGGGCCTGACGAGCAGTACTTC. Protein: CASSQDGPPTGTGPDEQYF.

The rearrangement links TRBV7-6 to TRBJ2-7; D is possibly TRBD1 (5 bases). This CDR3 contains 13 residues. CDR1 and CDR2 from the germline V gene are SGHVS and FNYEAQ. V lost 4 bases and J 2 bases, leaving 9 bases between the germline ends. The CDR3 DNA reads TGTGCCAGCAGCTCGGACATTGCCTACGAGCAGTACTTC. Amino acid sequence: CASSSDIAYEQYF.

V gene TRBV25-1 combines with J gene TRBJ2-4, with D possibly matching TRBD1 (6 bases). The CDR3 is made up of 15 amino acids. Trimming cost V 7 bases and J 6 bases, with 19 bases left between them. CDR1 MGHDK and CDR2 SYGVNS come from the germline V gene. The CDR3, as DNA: TGTGCCAGCAAAGGACAGCAGTACCACGGAAACATTCAGTACTTC. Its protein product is CASKGQQYHGNIQYF. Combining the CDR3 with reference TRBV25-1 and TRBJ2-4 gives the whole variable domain EADIYQTPRYLVIGTGKKITLECSQTMGHDKMYWYQQDPGMELHLIHYSYGVNSTEKGDLSSESTVSRIRTEHFPLTLESARPSHTSQYLCASKGQQYHGNIQYFGAGTRLSVL.